This T cell receptor (beta chain) was observed in a study of blood T cell repertoires in COVID-19. Sequencing was performed with immunoSEQ multiplex PCR; in TCRdb, only in-frame clones are kept and a portion is missing. The data hold about 170,000 clones, with approximately 80% observed a single time. Germline-derived CDR1 and CDR2 are SGHRS and YFSETQ. The CDR3 sequence is 13 residues long. V was cut by 3 bases and J by 5 bases, with 11 bases left in between. V and J are TRBV5-1 and TRBJ2-5, with D maybe TRBD2 (6 bases). The sequence came from a woman of 80 years or more with COVID-19, enrolled during active disease. Sequencing input: peripheral blood. CDR3: CASSSTSWETQYF. DNA of the CDR3: TGCGCCAGCAGCTCGACTAGTTGGGAGACCCAGTACTTC.